This T cell receptor beta chain is from a study of cytomegalovirus exposure and HLA in healthy donors. Looking at the study overall: Earlier work reported 117 million unique TCR beta sequences from 170 million or so T cells.

CDR1 SGHTA and CDR2 FQGTGA come from the germline V gene. The CDR3 extends over 13 amino acids. Deletions cut 4 bases from V and 4 bases from J, with 9 bases between. A word on this clone: Other nucleotide sequences in the sample specify the same CDR3.

Amplification used 60 Vbeta primers and 13 Jbeta primers. In the original workflow: Later, about 80 million unique TCR beta chains were counted in an analysis, and approximately 9.9 million of them were shared. Produced via immunoSEQ multiplex PCR; TCRdb's table is partial and in-frame only. The V and J calls and clone size were taken over from that table, and D and trimming were inferred from the DNA. This sample carries just over 150,000 clones, around 74% of them seen once, and the ten largest clones take roughly 2%. The sequencing input was PBMCs. The receptor was isolated from a female donor in good health and CMV-seronegative. The rearrangement joins TRBV7-3 to TRBJ2-3, with D perhaps matching TRBD2 (5 bases). In DNA form, the CDR3 reads TGTGCCAGCAGCTGGACGGGGTCAGATACGCAGTATTTT. It specifies CASSWTGSDTQYF.